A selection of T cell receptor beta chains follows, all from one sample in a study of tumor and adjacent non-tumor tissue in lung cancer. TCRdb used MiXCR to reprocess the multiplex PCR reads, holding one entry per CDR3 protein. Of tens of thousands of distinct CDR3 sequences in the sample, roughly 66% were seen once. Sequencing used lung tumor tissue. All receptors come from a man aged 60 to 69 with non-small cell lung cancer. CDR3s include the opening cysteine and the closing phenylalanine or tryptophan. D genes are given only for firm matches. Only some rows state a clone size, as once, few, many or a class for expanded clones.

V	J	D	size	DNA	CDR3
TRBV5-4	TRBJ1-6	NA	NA	TGTGCCTGCAGTTTGGATAGGCCCTGTTCACCCCTCCAGTTT	CACSLDRPCSPLQF
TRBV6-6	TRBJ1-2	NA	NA	TGTGCCAGCAGCGATGAGGGGGTGGGGAACTATGACTACACGTTC	CASSDEGVGNYDYTF
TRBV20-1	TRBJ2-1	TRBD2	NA	TGCAGTGCTAATAGCGGGACTGCCTACAATGAGCAGTTCTTC	CSANSGTAYNEQFF
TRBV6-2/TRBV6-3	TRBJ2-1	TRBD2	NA	TGTGTCAGCAGTCCCGCGGGAGGCATCTACAATGAGCAGTTCTTC	CVSSPAGGIYNEQFF
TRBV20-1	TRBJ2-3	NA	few	TGCAGTGCTAGATCAGACGGGGGAGATACGCAGTATTTT	CSARSDGGDTQYF
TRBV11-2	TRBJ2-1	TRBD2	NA	TGTGCCAGCTGTCGTATAGCGGGAGGGGATAGCTCCTATAATGAGCAGTTCTTC	CASCRIAGGDSSYNEQFF
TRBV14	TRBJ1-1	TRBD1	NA	TGTGACAGCGGCCAGATCAGGGGGAGTGAAGCTTTCTTT	CDSGQIRGSEAFF
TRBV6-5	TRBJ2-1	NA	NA	TGTGCCAACAAAATAAAGGGGGAGGGTGAGCAGTTCTTC	CANKIKGEGEQFF
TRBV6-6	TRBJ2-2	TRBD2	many	TGTGCCAGCAGTTACTCAGGACTAGCGGGACAGAACACCGGGGAGCTGTTTTTT	CASSYSGLAGQNTGELFF
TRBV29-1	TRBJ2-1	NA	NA	TGCAGCGTTGAAAAACAGAGGGGGGATGAGCAGTTCTTT	CSVEKQRGDEQFF
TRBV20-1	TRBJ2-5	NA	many	TGCAGTGCTAGAGATCGAGAGACCCAGTACTTC	CSARDRETQYF
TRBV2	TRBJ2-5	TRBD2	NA	TGTGCCAGCAGTCTGGGACTAAATGCCCGTCAAGAGACCCAGTACTTC	CASSLGLNARQETQYF
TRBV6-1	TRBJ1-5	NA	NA	TGTGCCAGCAGTTACAAGCTTGGAGGGGAGCGCCCCCAGCATTTT	CASSYKLGGERPQHF
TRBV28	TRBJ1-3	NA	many	TGTGCCAGCAGGGCCACGGGTAAAGGAAACACCATATATTTT	CASRATGKGNTIYF
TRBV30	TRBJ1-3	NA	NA	TGTGCCTGGAGTGGTAGCATTTGGGGGGACTCTGGAAACGCCATATATTTT	CAWSGSIWGDSGNAIYF
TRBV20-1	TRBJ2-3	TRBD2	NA	TGCATCCCGGGACTAGCGGCCGCGGGTGGCACAGATACGCAGTATTTT	CIPGLAAAGGTDTQYF
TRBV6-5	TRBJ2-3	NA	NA	TGTGCCAGCAGTTACACGTCTAGCACAGATACACAGTATTTT	CASSYTSSTDTQYF
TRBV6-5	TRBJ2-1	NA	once	TGTGCTAGCAGTTACCAGTGGGGGAATGAGCAGTTCTTC	CASSYQWGNEQFF
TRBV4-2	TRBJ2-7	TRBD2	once	TGTGCCAGCAGCAAAGTTGCAGGCTCAGGGACTAGCATCGCATACGAGCAGTACTTC	CASSKVAGSGTSIAYEQYF
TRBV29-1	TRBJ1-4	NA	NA	TGCAGCGCCACATTGGTACAGGGAACTGAAAGACTGTTTTTT	CSATLVQGTERLFF
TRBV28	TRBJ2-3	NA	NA	TGTGCCAGCAGTCTTCATGGACCAGGACTAACAGATACGCAGTATTTT	CASSLHGPGLTDTQYF
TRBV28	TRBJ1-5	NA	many	TGTGGATCGGACAATTTCAGGCCCCAGCATTTT	CGSDNFRPQHF